This T cell receptor beta chain was captured by sequencing in a study of graft-versus-host responses after intestinal transplantation. Overall study: Each recipient received a multivisceral, liver-intestinal, or isolated intestinal graft. Whole-study results and caveats: After transplant, early declines in HvG clones were associated with peak levels of circulating GvH clones. GvH clones turned up in recipient marrow; some had shown up first in ileum or blood.

Remarks on this clone: The antigen is undetermined.

Measured with immunoSEQ multiplex PCR; TCRdb has only the in-frame clones, and not every one. The sample holds under 150,000 clones; roughly nine tenths are singletons and the top ten take 0.18%. V gave up 0 bases and J gave up 3 bases, with 9 bases separating them. The germline V gene encodes CDR1 WSHSY and CDR2 SAAADI. CDR3 length: 14 amino acids. The chain carries TRBV10-2 and TRBJ2-7; D is ambiguous. This TCR came from a human donor who received an intestinal transplant. The starting material was unstimulated CD4+ T cells sorted from spleen or lymph node cells, obtained before intestinal transplant. CDR3 sequence (DNA): TGCGCCAGCAGTGAGTCCGTGCGATTCTACGAGCAGTACTTC. As protein: CASSESVRFYEQYF.